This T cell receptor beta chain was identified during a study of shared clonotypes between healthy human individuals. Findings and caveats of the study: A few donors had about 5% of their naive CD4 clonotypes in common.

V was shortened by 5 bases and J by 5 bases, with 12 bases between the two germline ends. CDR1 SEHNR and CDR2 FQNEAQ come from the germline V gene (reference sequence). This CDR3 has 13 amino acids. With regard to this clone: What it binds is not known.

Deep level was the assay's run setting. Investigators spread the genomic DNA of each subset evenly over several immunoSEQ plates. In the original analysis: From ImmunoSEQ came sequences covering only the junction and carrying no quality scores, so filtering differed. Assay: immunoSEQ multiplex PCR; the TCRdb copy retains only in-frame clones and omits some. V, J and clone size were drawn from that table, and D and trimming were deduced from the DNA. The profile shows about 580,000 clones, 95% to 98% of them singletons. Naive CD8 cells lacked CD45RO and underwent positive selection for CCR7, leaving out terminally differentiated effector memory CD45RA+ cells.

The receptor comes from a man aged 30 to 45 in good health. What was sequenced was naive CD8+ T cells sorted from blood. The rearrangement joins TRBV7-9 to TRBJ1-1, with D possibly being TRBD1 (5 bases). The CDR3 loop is CASSKGEGTEAFF. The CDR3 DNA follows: TGTGCCAGCAGCAAGGGAGAGGGGACTGAAGCTTTCTTT. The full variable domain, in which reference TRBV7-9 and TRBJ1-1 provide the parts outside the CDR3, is DTGVSQNPRHKITKRGQNVTFRCDPISEHNRLYWYRQTLGQGPEFLTYFQNEAQLEKSRLLSDRFSAERPKGSFSTLEIQRTEQGDSAMYLCASSKGEGTEAFFGQGTRLTVV.